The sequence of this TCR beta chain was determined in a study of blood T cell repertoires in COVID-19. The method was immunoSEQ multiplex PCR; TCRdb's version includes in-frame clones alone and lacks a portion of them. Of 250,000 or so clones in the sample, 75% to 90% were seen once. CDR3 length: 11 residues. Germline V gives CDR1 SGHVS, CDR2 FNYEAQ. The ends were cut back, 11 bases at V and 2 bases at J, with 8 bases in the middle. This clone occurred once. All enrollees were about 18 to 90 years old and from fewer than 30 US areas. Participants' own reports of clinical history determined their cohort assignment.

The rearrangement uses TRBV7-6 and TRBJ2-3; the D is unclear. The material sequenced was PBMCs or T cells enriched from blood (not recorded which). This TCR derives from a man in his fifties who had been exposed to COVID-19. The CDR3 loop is CACGTTDTQYF. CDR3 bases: TGTGCCTGCGGAACCACAGATACGCAGTATTTT.